These 23 T cell receptor beta chains were all obtained from the same sample, sequenced in a study of cytomegalovirus exposure and HLA in healthy donors. PCR used 60 Vbeta primers and 13 Jbeta primers. Some clones are missing from TCRdb's copy, which holds only in-frame ones; the method was immunoSEQ multiplex PCR. Altogether roughly 150,000 clones are present, 75% to 90% being singletons, with the ten largest covering about 2.5%. Sequencing was performed on PBMCs. The receptors derive from a male donor in good health and CMV-seronegative.

This clone was picked up one time. The chain has TRBV5-4 and TRBJ2-2; perhaps TRBD2 as D (5 bases). There are 16 residues in the CDR3. Trimming took 5 bases from V and 1 from J, leaving 15 bases between them. Germline V gives CDR1 SGHNT, CDR2 YYREEE (reference sequence). CDR3 bases: TGTGCCAGCAGTCCGGACCTCCGGGGGAACACCGGGGAGCTGTTTTTT. This encodes CASSPDLRGNTGELFF. Drawing the rest from reference TRBV5-4 and TRBJ2-2, the complete variable domain is ETGVTQSPTHLIKTRGQQVTLRCSSQSGHNTVSWYQQALGQGPQFIFQYYREEENGRGNFPPRFSGLQFPNYSSELNVNALELDDSALYLCASSPDLRGNTGELFFGEGSRLTVL.

V and J are TRBV5-1 and TRBJ1-2; a possible D gene is TRBD1 (6 bases). The CDR3 extends over 13 amino acids. V lost 5 bases, J lost 2 bases, and 10 bases lay in between. Germline assignment: CDR1 SGHRS and CDR2 YFSETQ. The chain's CDR3 is CASRSQGNYGYTF. CDR3 sequence (DNA): TGCGCCAGCAGGTCCCAGGGGAACTATGGCTACACCTTC.

This clone was seen a few times. The chain couples TRBV30 to TRBJ1-3; weak D call: TRBD1 (6 bases). The germline gives CDR1 GTSNPN, CDR2 SVGIG (reference sequence). This CDR3 has 12 residues. V was clipped by 4 bases and J by 2 bases, with 6 bases between them. CDR3 bases: TGTGCCTGGAACAGGGCTGGAAACACCATATATTTT. Translated: CAWNRAGNTIYF.

The chain is built from TRBV6-1 and TRBJ1-3; perhaps TRBD1 as D (5 bases). Per germline, CDR1 MNHNS and CDR2 SASEGT. This CDR3 has 17 residues. Trimming pared 0 bases from V and 2 bases from J, leaving 14 bases between. CDR3 protein: CASSEARGGTAGNTIYF. The CDR3 nucleotides are TGTGCCAGCAGTGAAGCGCGGGGGGGGACGGCTGGAAACACCATATATTTT.

This clone showed up just a few times. The chain is built from TRBV6-5 and TRBJ2-5, with 7 bases aligning to TRBD1. V trimming: 8 bases; J trimming: 5 bases; junction bases outside the gene matches: 8. This CDR3 region has 13 residues. Germline V lookup: CDR1 MNHEY, CDR2 SVGAGI. The CDR3 here is CASGKGAWETQYF. In DNA, the CDR3 is TGTGCCAGCGGGAAGGGGGCATGGGAGACCCAGTACTTC.

V and J are TRBV4-1 and TRBJ1-1; tentative D call: TRBD1 (5 bases). The CDR3 consists of 17 residues. Germline V lookup: CDR1 MGHRA, CDR2 YSYEKL. Trimming shortened V by 0 bases and J by 1 base, and 15 bases separated the two germline ends. The CDR3 here is CASSQEEGVLTNTEAFF. The CDR3 DNA is TGCGCCAGCAGCCAAGAGGAAGGGGTCCTGACGAACACTGAAGCTTTCTTT.

The V call is TRBV5-1, the J call TRBJ2-5, with a tentative D call TRBD2 (7 bases). Germline assignment: CDR1 SGHRS and CDR2 YFSETQ. V lost 1 base, J lost 1 base, and 14 bases lay in between. The CDR3 consists of 16 residues. CDR3 bases: TGCGCCAGCAGCTTGAATGGGGGGGCGATCCAAGAGACCCAGTACTTC. This encodes CASSLNGGAIQETQYF.

This clone was recorded only once. Germline is not matched at one junction end, which may reflect a read error. The chain uses TRBV19 and TRBJ2-2; 10 nucleotides match TRBD1. Germline V gives CDR1 LNHDA, CDR2 SQIVND (reference sequence). This CDR3 contains 14 residues. The chain's CDR3 is CASRGQGNAGELFF. CDR3 DNA: TGTGCCAGTAGGGGACAGGGGAACGCCGGGGAGCTGTTTTTT.

The chain uses TRBV2 and TRBJ2-5, with 12 positions matching TRBD2. This CDR3 has 15 residues. Germline V gene lookup returns CDR1 SNHLY and CDR2 FYNNEI. J was trimmed by 2 bases and V by 8 bases; bases with no gene match: 6. CDR3 residues: CASGGLAGPQETQYF. CDR3 sequence (DNA): TGTGCCAGCGGAGGACTAGCGGGGCCACAAGAGACCCAGTACTTC. Using reference TRBV2 and TRBJ2-5 for the parts outside the CDR3, the full variable domain is EPEVTQTPSHQVTQMGQEVILRCVPISNHLYFYWYRQILGQKVEFLVSFYNNEISEKSEIFDDQFSVERPDGSNFTLKIRSTKLEDSAMYFCASGGLAGPQETQYFGPGTRLLVL.

The chain has TRBV7-9 and TRBJ1-3; tentatively, D is TRBD1 (5 bases). V was cut by 5 bases and J by 0 bases, with 14 bases left in between. From germline, CDR1 is SEHNR and CDR2 FQNEAQ (reference sequence). The CDR3 covers 16 residues. The CDR3 loop is CASSRGEDHSGNTIYF. CDR3 in DNA: TGTGCCAGCAGCAGGGGTGAAGACCACTCTGGAAACACCATATATTTT.

The gene calls are TRBV7-2 and TRBJ2-1; TRBD2 matches at 10 bases. This CDR3 is built from 14 residues. V was clipped by 5 bases and J by 6 bases; unmatched bases: 4. Germline-derived CDR1 and CDR2 are SGHTA and FQGNSA. The CDR3 loop is CASSKGLALNEQFF. The CDR3 DNA sequence: TGTGCCAGCAGCAAGGGACTAGCGCTCAATGAGCAGTTCTTC.

J is TRBJ2-3 and V is TRBV21-1; the DNA was not used to check the table's D call, TRBD1. TRBV21-1 is reported as a pseudogene. The length of the CDR3 is 18 residues. The CDR3 reads CASSKKIRRGYLADTQYF. CDR3 DNA sequence: TGTGCCAGCAGCAAAAAGATACGCAGGGGGTATTTAGCAGATACGCAGTATTTT.

This clone was seen a few times. This chain uses TRBV7-9 with TRBJ1-1, with D tentatively TRBD1 (6 bases). The germline V gene has CDR1 SEHNR and CDR2 FQNEAQ (reference sequence). V lost 5 bases and J lost 1, with 11 bases in between. This CDR3 region has 14 residues. CDR3 coding DNA: TGTGCCAGCAGCCAAGACAGGTCGAACACTGAAGCTTTCTTT. Translating gives CASSQDRSNTEAFF.

The rearrangement uses TRBV18 and TRBJ2-6; TRBD1 agrees at 8 bases. Per the germline V gene, CDR1 is KGHSH and CDR2 is LQKENI. The CDR3 consists of 18 residues. The J segment lost 2 bases and the V segment lost 3 bases, leaving 9 bases of the junction unmatched. CDR3 nucleotides: TGTGCCAGCTCACCCCGACAGGGGAAGACTACTGGGGCCAACGTCCTGACTTTC. It encodes CASSPRQGKTTGANVLTF.

V is TRBV7-7 and J is TRBJ2-5; a possible D gene is TRBD1 (6 bases). V was clipped by 1 base and J by 5 bases, with 11 bases between them. Germline CDR1 is SSHAT and CDR2 is FNYEAQ (reference sequence). There are 14 residues in the CDR3. CDR3 sequence reads: CASSLGWGPETQYF. DNA for the CDR3: TGTGCCAGCAGCTTAGGCTGGGGGCCGGAGACCCAGTACTTC.

The chain has TRBV5-1 and TRBJ1-2; D remains unclear. The CDR3 is 14 residues long. V dropped 6 bases and J dropped 3 bases, with 15 bases sitting between them. Per germline, CDR1 SGHRS and CDR2 YFSETQ. The CDR3 DNA reads as TGCGCCAGCACCCTGGACGGGGTCGACTATGGCTACACCTTC. Protein sequence: CASTLDGVDYGYTF.

The chain is built from TRBV27 and TRBJ1-1; tentative D call: TRBD1 (5 bases). Germline V CDR1 and CDR2: MNHEY, SMNVEV (reference sequence). The ends were cut back, 1 base at V and 1 base at J, with 16 bases in the middle. This CDR3 has 17 residues. The CDR3 DNA follows: TGTGCCAGCAGTTTATGGGCGGGGCAGGGCGAGAACACTGAAGCTTTCTTT. Translation gives CASSLWAGQGENTEAFF.

This clone has a handful of counts. The genes are TRBV6-6 and TRBJ1-4; 12 bases line up with TRBD1. The CDR3 loop spans 16 amino acids. Germline loops: CDR1 MNHNY, CDR2 SVGAGI (reference sequence). The trim removed 8 bases at V and 8 bases at J, leaving 12 bases unmatched. CDR3 sequence: CASRGDRGQSREKLFF. The CDR3 region has the DNA TGTGCCAGCCGAGGGGACAGGGGGCAATCGCGAGAAAAACTGTTTTTT.

This chain uses TRBV6-5 with TRBJ2-5, with 8 bases lining up with TRBD1. Germline loops: CDR1 MNHEY, CDR2 SVGAGI. V shed 6 bases, J shed 4 bases, and the junction held 7 bases outside the gene matches. The CDR3 is 14 amino acids. CDR3 DNA: TGTGCCAGCAGGGTACAGGGGGAAAGAGAGACCCAGTACTTC. It encodes CASRVQGERETQYF.

The rearrangement uses TRBV25-1 and TRBJ1-2; 9 bases align to TRBD1. V was clipped by 2 bases and J by 7 bases; unmatched bases: 8. The germline CDR1 and CDR2 sequences are MGHDK and SYGVNS. The CDR3 is 15 residues long. The CDR3 DNA is TGTGCCAGCAGTGAAGGGAAACAGGGGGCGAGTGGCTACACCTTC. Its protein product is CASSEGKQGASGYTF.

The chain uses TRBV19 and TRBJ2-7; 12 bases fit TRBD2. After removal of 5 bases from V and 5 bases from J, the junction contained 4 bases not matched to a gene. The CDR3 runs 14 residues. Germline V lookup: CDR1 LNHDA, CDR2 SQIVND (reference sequence). The CDR3 region has the DNA TGTGCCAGTAGTCCCCGGACTAGCGGGGACGAGCAGTACTTC. This translates into CASSPRTSGDEQYF.

The chain recombines TRBV5-5 with TRBJ1-2; no clear D gene. The CDR3 contains 14 residues. CDR1 is SGHKS and CDR2 is YYEKEE in the germline V gene (reference sequence). V lost 0 bases, J lost 4 bases, and 10 bases lay in between. In DNA, the CDR3 is TGTGCCAGCAGCTTGGACCAGTCAAGCTATGGCTACACCTTC. Translation: CASSLDQSSYGYTF.

This sequence joins TRBV18 and TRBJ1-1; TRBD1 matches at 9 bases. The J segment lost 11 bases and the V segment lost 4 bases, leaving 17 bases of the junction unmatched. This CDR3 has 16 residues. Germline V CDR1 and CDR2: KGHSH, LQKENI. The CDR3 reads CASSRPTGQGKSGAFF. In DNA, the CDR3 is TGTGCCAGCTCACGCCCAACAGGACAGGGGAAATCGGGGGCTTTCTTT.